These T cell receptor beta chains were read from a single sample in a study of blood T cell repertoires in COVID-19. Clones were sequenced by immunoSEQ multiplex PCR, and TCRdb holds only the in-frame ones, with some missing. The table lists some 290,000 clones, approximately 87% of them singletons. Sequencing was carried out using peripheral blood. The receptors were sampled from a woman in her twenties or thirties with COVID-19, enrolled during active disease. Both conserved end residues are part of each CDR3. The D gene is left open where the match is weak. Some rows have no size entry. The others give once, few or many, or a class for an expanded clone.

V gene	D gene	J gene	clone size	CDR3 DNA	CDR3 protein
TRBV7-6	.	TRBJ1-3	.	TGTGCCAGCAGCTTAGTATCCGGTCCAGGGAGGGCTGGAAACACCATATATTTT	CASSLVSGPGRAGNTIYF
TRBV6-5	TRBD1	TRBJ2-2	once	TGTGCCATCAGGGAGACAGGGGCCGGGGAGCTGTTTTTT	CAIRETGAGELFF
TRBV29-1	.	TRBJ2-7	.	TGCAGCGTTGTGAGGAGCTCCTACGAGCAGTACTTC	CSVVRSSYEQYF
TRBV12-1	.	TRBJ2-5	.	TGTGCCAGCAGCTTTGCGCGTGGTGTTTTGGTCGGTGGAAGGACAGGCAAGCAGACCCAGTACTTC	CASSFARGVLVGGRTGKQTQYF
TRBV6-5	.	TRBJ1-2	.	TGTGCCAGCTCACCTGGGGGGGAGGACTATGGCTACACCTTC	CASSPGGEDYGYTF
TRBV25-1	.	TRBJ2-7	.	TGTGCCAGCAGTGTTGGCAGCGGTCCACCCGAGCAGTACTTC	CASSVGSGPPEQYF
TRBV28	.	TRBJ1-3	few	TGTGCCAGCACCGTCCCCACGCGGCGTGGAAACACCATATATTTT	CASTVPTRRGNTIYF
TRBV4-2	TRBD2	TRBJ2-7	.	TGTGCCAGCAGCCAAGAAAGGAGCGGGGGGGCCTACGAGCAGTACTTC	CASSQERSGGAYEQYF
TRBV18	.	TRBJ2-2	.	TGTGCCAGCTCACCACGCGACAGAAACGCGAACACCGGGGAGCTGTTTTTT	CASSPRDRNANTGELFF
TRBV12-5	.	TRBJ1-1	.	TGTGCTAGTGGTTTGTTGGGTGGCGGCACTGAAGCTTTCTTT	CASGLLGGGTEAFF
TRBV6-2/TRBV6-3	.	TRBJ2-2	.	TGTGCCAGCAGCACAGGGTTCATGGACACCGGGGAGCTGTTTTTT	CASSTGFMDTGELFF
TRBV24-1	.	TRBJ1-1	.	TGTGCCACCAGTGACACGGGGACAAATGAAGCTTTCTTT	CATSDTGTNEAFF
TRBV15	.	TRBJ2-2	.	TGTGCCACCAGCAGGGACACGAACACCGGGGAGCTGTTTTTT	CATSRDTNTGELFF
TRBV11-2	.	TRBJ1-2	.	TGTGCCAGCAGCTTTCAGGGGACCGCTAACTATGGCTACACCTTC	CASSFQGTANYGYTF
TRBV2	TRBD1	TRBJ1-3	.	TGTGCCAGCAGTTCCGGGACAGGGGGGAACACCATATATTTT	CASSSGTGGNTIYF
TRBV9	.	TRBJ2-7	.	TGTGCCAGCAGCGTAGGAGGCAGCTCCTACGAGCAGTACTTC	CASSVGGSSYEQYF
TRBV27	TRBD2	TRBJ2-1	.	TGTGCCAGCGGGAGAGCGGGGGGGCCATACAATGAGCAGTTCTTC	CASGRAGGPYNEQFF
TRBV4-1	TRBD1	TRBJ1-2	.	TGCGCCAGCAGCCCTCTGACAGGGAACTATGGCTACACCTTC	CASSPLTGNYGYTF
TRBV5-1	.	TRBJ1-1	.	TGCGCCAGCAGCTTGGGTCTGGGCATGAACACTGAAGCTTTCTTT	CASSLGLGMNTEAFF
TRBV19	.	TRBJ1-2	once	TGTGCCAGTAGTCCCTATCAGGGCTACTATGGCTACACCTTC	CASSPYQGYYGYTF
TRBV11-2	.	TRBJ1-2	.	TGTGCCAGCAGCTGGGGGGGAAGGGGCTACACCTTC	CASSWGGRGYTF
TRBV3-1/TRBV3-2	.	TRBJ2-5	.	TGTGCCAGCAGCGCCGCCGCGGAGACCCAGTACTTC	CASSAAAETQYF